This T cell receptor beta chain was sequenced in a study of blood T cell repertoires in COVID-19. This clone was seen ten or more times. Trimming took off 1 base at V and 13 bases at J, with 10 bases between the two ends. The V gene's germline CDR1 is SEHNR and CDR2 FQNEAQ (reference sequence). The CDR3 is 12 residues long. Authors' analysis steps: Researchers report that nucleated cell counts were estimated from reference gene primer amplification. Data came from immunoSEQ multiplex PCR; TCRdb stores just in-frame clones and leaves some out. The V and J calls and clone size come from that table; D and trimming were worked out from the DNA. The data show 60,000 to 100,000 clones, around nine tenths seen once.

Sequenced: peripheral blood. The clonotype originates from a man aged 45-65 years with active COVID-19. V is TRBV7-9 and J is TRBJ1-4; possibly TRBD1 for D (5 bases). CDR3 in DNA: TGTGCCAGCAGCTTAGAACAGGAGAGACTGTTTTTT. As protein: CASSLEQERLFF.